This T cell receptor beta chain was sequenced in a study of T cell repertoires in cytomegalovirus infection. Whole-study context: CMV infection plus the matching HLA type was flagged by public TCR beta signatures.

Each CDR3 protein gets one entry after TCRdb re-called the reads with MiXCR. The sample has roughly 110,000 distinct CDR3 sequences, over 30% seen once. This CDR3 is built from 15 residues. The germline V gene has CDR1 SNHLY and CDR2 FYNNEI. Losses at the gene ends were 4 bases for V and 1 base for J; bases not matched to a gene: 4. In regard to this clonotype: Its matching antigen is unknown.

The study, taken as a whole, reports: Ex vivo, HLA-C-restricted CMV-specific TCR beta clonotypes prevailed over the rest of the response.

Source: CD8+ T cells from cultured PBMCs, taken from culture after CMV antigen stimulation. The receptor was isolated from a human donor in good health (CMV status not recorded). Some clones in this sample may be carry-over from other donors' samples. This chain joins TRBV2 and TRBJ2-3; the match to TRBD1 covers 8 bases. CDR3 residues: CASSVPGGGTDTQYF. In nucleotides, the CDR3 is TGTGCCAGCAGTGTTCCAGGGGGCGGCACAGATACGCAGTATTTT.